The 31 T cell receptor beta chains listed next were all sequenced from one sample in a study of CD8+CD57+ T cells in acquired aplastic anemia. Genomic DNA constituted the template upon which TCR beta VDJ and CDR3 profiling was performed. TCRdb reprocessed the reads via MiXCR and lists one record per CDR3 protein. The table lists 200,000 to 300,000 distinct CDR3 sequences, 82% of them singletons. For sequencing, patients were chosen who had shown expansion of CD8+CD57+ cells by flow cytometry. Sequencing was carried out using sorted CD4+, CD8+, or CD8+CD57+ T cells (not recorded which) from PBMCs. The receptors here all came from a human donor with aplastic anemia.

Turning to this clonotype: At one of its ends the junction is not consistent with the germline gene, which may arise from a read error. The DNA for the CDR3 is TGTGCCACCAGTGGGACAGCCAGAAGCCGGGCCGCTCTCTTT. Protein product: CATSGTARSRAALF. The chain has TRBV24-1 and TRBJ1-6, with D possibly TRBD1 on 6 matching bases. Germline loops: CDR1 KGHDR, CDR2 SFDVKD. This CDR3 region has 14 residues.

This clonotype was found many times. The chain links TRBV6-1 to TRBJ2-7; D gene unclear. Germline-derived CDR1 and CDR2 are MNHNS and SASEGT. The germline V and J ends were trimmed by 3 bases and 2 bases, with 11 bases remaining between them. The CDR3 is 14 residues long. CDR3 DNA sequence: TGTGCCAGCAGTGATAGTTCTCCTACCTACGAGCAGTACTTC. Translation gives CASSDSSPTYEQYF.

As to this clonotype: Sequence at one end of the junction differs from germline and may be a read error. J is TRBJ2-3 and V is TRBV7-9; 9 bases are a match to TRBD1. The CDR3 length is 14 residues. Germline V CDR1 and CDR2: SEHNR, FQNEAQ (reference sequence). CDR3 DNA sequence: TGTGCCATCAGACAGGGGGAGCAAAGCACAGATACGCAGTTT. As protein: CAIRQGEQSTDTQF. The variable domain in full, completed from reference TRBV7-9 and TRBJ2-3, reads DTGVSQNPRHKITKRGQNVTFRCDPISEHNRLYWYRQTLGQGPEFLTYFQNEAQLEKSRLLSDRFSAERPKGSFSTLEIQRTEQGDSAMYLCAIRQGEQSTDTQFGPGTRLTVL.

The rearrangement joins TRBV2 to TRBJ2-7, with 7 bases matching TRBD1. V lost 6 bases and J lost 8; bases outside the gene matches: 13. Germline loops: CDR1 SNHLY, CDR2 FYNNEI. This CDR3 contains 14 residues. CDR3 region: CASRYSGTDTQQYF. The CDR3 DNA reads TGTGCCAGCAGGTACTCGGGGACAGATACCCAGCAGTACTTC.

This clonotype showed up just once. The chain couples TRBV7-2 to TRBJ1-5; D unclear. Trimming pared 2 bases from V and 3 bases from J, leaving 5 bases between. The CDR3 totals 13 residues. Germline CDR1 SGHTA, CDR2 FQGNSA. The CDR3 spells CASSLIDNQPQHF. In DNA form, the CDR3 reads TGTGCCAGCAGCTTAATTGACAATCAGCCCCAGCATTTT. Full variable domain (rest looked up from reference TRBV7-2 and TRBJ1-5): GAGVSQSPSNKVTEKGKDVELRCDPISGHTALYWYRQSLGQGLEFLIYFQGNSAPDKSGLPSDRFSAERTGGSVSTLTIQRTQQEDSAVYLCASSLIDNQPQHFGDGTRLSIL.

The chain uses TRBV2 and TRBJ2-5; D unclear. Trimming took off 10 bases at V and 3 bases at J, with 18 bases between the two ends. Germline loops: CDR1 SNHLY, CDR2 FYNNEI. This CDR3 has 14 residues. CDR3 DNA: TGTGCCACCAGCAGAGCCAGCAGCAAAGAGACCCAGTACTTC. It is translated as CATSRASSKETQYF. Full variable domain (remainder filled in from reference TRBV2 and TRBJ2-5): EPEVTQTPSHQVTQMGQEVILRCVPISNHLYFYWYRQILGQKVEFLVSFYNNEISEKSEIFDDQFSVERPDGSNFTLKIRSTKLEDSAMYFCATSRASSKETQYFGPGTRLLVL.

V and J are TRBV7-8 and TRBJ2-3; a weak D match, TRBD1 (5 bases). This CDR3 comprises 13 residues. Trimming took off 1 base at V and 13 bases at J, with 15 bases between the two ends. Germline assignment: CDR1 SGHVS and CDR2 FQNEAQ. In DNA, the CDR3 is TGTGCCAGCAGCTTAGGGGGCGCAGATACTAAGTATTTT. Translation: CASSLGGADTKYF.

The table lists this clonotype with a few counts. The junction and the germline gene differ at one end; a read error may be behind it. V and J are TRBV9 and TRBJ2-3; 7 nucleotides align to TRBD2. CDR1 and CDR2 (germline): SGDLS, YYNGEE. The CDR3 sequence is 13 residues long. CDR3 sequence: CASSEGGGAYEQF. In DNA form, the CDR3 reads TGTGCCAGCAGCGAGGGCGGGGGAGCCTACGAGCAGTTT.

The chain employs TRBV5-1 and TRBJ2-5; D remains ambiguous. Germline CDR1 reads SGHRS; CDR2 reads YFSETQ. V gave up 0 bases and J gave up 7 bases, with 13 bases separating them. This CDR3 spans 14 amino acids. The CDR3: CASSLGSTSSTQYF. In nucleotides, the CDR3 is TGCGCCAGCAGCTTGGGATCGACCAGCTCGACCCAGTACTTC.

On this clonotype itself: A read error is likely, as this CDR3 ends without the conserved phenylalanine or tryptophan. The DNA is omitted, as the CDR3 cannot be located on it reliably, and the CDR3 follows TCRdb's listing. This chain links TRBV7-9 with TRBJ2-3; TRBD1, the table's D call, was not compared with the DNA. Germline loops: CDR1 SEHNR, CDR2 FQNEAQ (reference sequence). Including both end residues, the CDR3 is 13 amino acids long. The CDR3: CASSYGRRGGGDE.

This chain connects TRBV5-5 to TRBJ2-6; no clear D gene. Trimming removed 2 bases at V and 0 bases at J, with 6 bases between. The germline CDR1 and CDR2 sequences are SGHKS and YYEKEE (reference sequence). This CDR3 has 15 residues. The CDR3 region is CASSFSVSGANVLTF. The CDR3 bases are TGTGCCAGCAGCTTTTCAGTCTCTGGGGCCAACGTCCTGACTTTC.

A word on this clonotype: Because the CDR3 is missing its conserved closing phenylalanine or tryptophan, this is likely a read error. The rearrangement joins TRBV2 to TRBJ2-3; 8 bases match TRBD2. The germline CDR1 and CDR2 sequences are SNHLY and FYNNEI. The CDR3 is made up of 14 amino acids. Trimming removed 5 bases from V and 10 bases from J; junction bases left unmatched: 11. In nucleotides, the CDR3 is TGTGCCAGCAGTTATGCGGGAGGCCCCGATCCGCAGTATGTT. It translates to CASSYAGGPDPQYV.

A remark on this clonotype: The junction shows a germline mismatch at one end, possibly a read error. The rearrangement joins TRBV15 to TRBJ2-5; D might be TRBD2 (6 bases). The germline V gene encodes CDR1 LNHNV and CDR2 YYDKDF (reference sequence). CDR3 length equals 14 residues. The CDR3 nucleotides read TGTGCCACCAGCGGAGGGGCAGACCAAGAGTCCCAGTACTTC. Its translation is CATSGGADQESQYF.

This CDR3 reads CSVSPGQGDSPLHF. The CDR3 DNA reads as TGCAGCGTGAGCCCGGGACAAGGGGATTCACCCCTCCACTTT. The chain joins TRBV29-1 to TRBJ1-6; D is possibly TRBD1 (6 bases). The germline V gene encodes CDR1 SQVTM and CDR2 ANQGSEA. V lost 6 bases and J lost 8, with 17 bases in between. The CDR3 totals 14 residues.

With regard to this clonotype: Sequence at one end of the junction differs from germline and may be a read error. V usage is TRBV7-9 and J usage is TRBJ1-1; D uncertain. The CDR3 is 15 residues long. Germline assignment: CDR1 SEHNR and CDR2 FQNEAQ (reference sequence). The CDR3: CAGSSDLSGSPLPFF. In nucleotides, the CDR3 is TGTGCCGGCAGCTCAGACCTGAGCGGTTCACCCCTCCCCTTCTTT.

V and J are TRBV20-1 and TRBJ2-7; D unresolved. This CDR3 is 12 amino acids long. The V gene lost 1 base and the J gene lost 3 bases, with 7 bases spanning the gap. Germline V gives CDR1 DFQATT, CDR2 SNEGSKA (reference sequence). CDR3 residues: CSARGGDYEQYF. DNA of the CDR3: TGCAGTGCTAGAGGCGGAGACTACGAGCAGTACTTC.

The CDR3 DNA sequence: TGTGCCAGCAACGACAGGGGGAACACCGGGGCCCAGTACTTC. It is translated as CASNDRGNTGAQYF. The chain uses TRBV7-9 and TRBJ2-5; 9 bases match TRBD1. The CDR3 is 14 residues long. CDR1 is SEHNR and CDR2 is FQNEAQ in the germline V gene (reference sequence). The V segment lost 7 bases and the J segment 9 bases; nucleotides outside the gene matches: 12.

The chain carries TRBV2 and TRBJ1-2; tentatively, D is TRBD1 (5 bases). This CDR3 comprises 14 residues. Trimming pared 8 bases from V and 5 bases from J, leaving 18 bases between. Germline V CDR1 and CDR2: SNHLY, FYNNEI. CDR3 protein: CASASTASHYGYTF. The CDR3 DNA reads TGTGCCAGCGCGTCGACAGCGTCGCATTATGGCTACACCTTC.

This clonotype was detected only a few times. This chain connects TRBV29-1 to TRBJ1-1, with unresolved D. Germline CDR1 and CDR2: SQVTM and ANQGSEA. V shed 6 bases and J shed 1 base, with 12 bases lying between them. The CDR3 totals 13 residues. DNA for the CDR3: TGCAGCGTCGTTACGACGGGGAACACTGAAGCTTTCTTT. It yields the protein CSVVTTGNTEAFF.

V gene TRBV2 combines with J gene TRBJ2-3; 9 positions agree with TRBD1. The CDR3 runs 15 residues. The V and J ends lost 6 bases and 8 bases, in that order; junction bases with no gene match: 12. Germline V gene lookup returns CDR1 SNHLY and CDR2 FYNNEI. CDR3 amino acids: CASSVGGQGTTTQYF. For the CDR3, the DNA is TGTGCCAGCAGCGTAGGGGGACAGGGCACAACTACGCAGTATTTT.

The V call is TRBV5-4, the J call TRBJ2-1, with 7 bases aligning to TRBD2. This CDR3 comprises 16 residues. The junction had 15 bases not matched to a gene; V was cut back by 4 bases and J by 8 bases. Germline V lookup: CDR1 SGHNT, CDR2 YYREEE (reference sequence). Here the CDR3 DNA reads TGTGCCAGCAGCATGGGACGGAGCGGGGAGAGCGATGAGCAGTTCTTC. Translated, it gives CASSMGRSGESDEQFF. The full variable domain, its missing parts supplied by reference TRBV5-4 and TRBJ2-1, is ETGVTQSPTHLIKTRGQQVTLRCSSQSGHNTVSWYQQALGQGPQFIFQYYREEENGRGNFPPRFSGLQFPNYSSELNVNALELDDSALYLCASSMGRSGESDEQFFGPGTRLTVL.

The chain recombines TRBV15 with TRBJ2-7, with D possibly TRBD2 on 5 matching bases. The ends were cut back, 0 bases at V and 3 bases at J, with 12 bases in the middle. CDR3 size: 15 residues. Germline V CDR1 and CDR2: LNHNV, YYDKDF (reference sequence). In nucleotides, the CDR3 is TGTGCCACCAGCAGAGATGCAACGGGGAGCTACGAGCAGTACTTC. Translation gives CATSRDATGSYEQYF.

The chain has TRBV29-1 and TRBJ1-2, with 10 nucleotides matching TRBD1. The germline V gene has CDR1 SQVTM and CDR2 ANQGSEA. This CDR3 has 13 amino acids. J gave up 5 bases and V 6 bases, and 6 bases lay outside the gene matches. CDR3: CSVRTGGEYGYTF. DNA of the CDR3: TGCAGCGTCCGGACAGGGGGGGAGTATGGCTACACCTTC.

Of note for this clonotype: The CDR3 ends on some other residue instead of the conserved phenylalanine or tryptophan, so this is likely a read error. No DNA is shown, since the ends of the CDR3 on it are uncertain; the CDR3 is the one TCRdb lists. The V call is TRBV7-8, the J call TRBJ2-3; the table's D gene call, TRBD1, was not cross checked with the DNA. CDR1 and CDR2 (germline): SGHVS, FQNEAQ. The CDR3 is 13 amino acids in total, end residues counted. This CDR3 is CASSYEAAGTPLS.

In regard to this clonotype: A read error may account for a junction end that differs from germline. The chain employs TRBV19 and TRBJ1-1; maybe TRBD1 (6 bases). The germline V gene encodes CDR1 LNHDA and CDR2 SQIVND (reference sequence). There are 15 residues in the CDR3. CDR3 in DNA: TGTGCCAGTAGTTTAGCGGGGGCAGGGAACAATGAAGCGTTCTTT. Translation: CASSLAGAGNNEAFF. The variable domain in full, completed from reference TRBV19 and TRBJ1-1, reads DGGITQSPKYLFRKEGQNVTLSCEQNLNHDAMYWYRQDPGQGLRLIYYSQIVNDFQKGDIAEGYSVSREKKESFPLTVTSAQKNPTAFYLCASSLAGAGNNEAFFGQGTRLTVV.

V and J are TRBV7-9 and TRBJ2-3; 7 bases fit TRBD1. This CDR3 is built from 14 residues. V shed 4 bases, J shed 15 bases, and the junction held 16 bases outside the gene matches. Germline V gene sequence: CDR1 SEHNR, CDR2 FQNEAQ (reference sequence). This CDR3 is CASSSARDRENSYF. Here the CDR3 DNA reads TGTGCCAGCAGCTCAGCCAGAGACAGGGAGAACAGCTATTTT.

This clonotype was seen once. The chain uses TRBV7-9 and TRBJ2-1; tentatively, D is TRBD1 (7 bases). The ends were cut back, 5 bases at V and 13 bases at J, with 27 bases in the middle. Per the germline V gene, CDR1 is SEHNR and CDR2 is FQNEAQ (reference sequence). There are 16 residues in the CDR3. The CDR3 nucleotides read TGTGCCAGCAGCCAGGGGGGTAGCTACGGGGCCAACGACCAGTTCTTC. Amino acid sequence: CASSQGGSYGANDQFF.

Notes on this clonotype: Germline is not matched at one junction end, which may reflect a read error. V is TRBV5-1 and J is TRBJ2-1; D gene ambiguous. The CDR3 length is 16 residues. Germline lookup yields CDR1 SGHRS and CDR2 YFSETQ. CDR3 loop: CASSLSGAERSDEQSF. Written as DNA, the CDR3 is TGCGCCAGCAGCTTGTCCGGAGCCGAGAGGAGCGATGAGCAGTCCTTC.

The rearrangement uses TRBV19 and TRBJ2-3, with 11 bases that match TRBD2. Germline trimming cut 3 bases from V and 3 bases from J; bases unmatched to any gene: 8. The CDR3 spans 17 residues. Germline CDR1 reads LNHDA; CDR2 reads SQIVND (reference sequence). In DNA, the CDR3 is TGTGCCAGTAGTATTCTTAAACTAGCGGGAGAGACAGATACGCAGTATTTT. This gives the protein CASSILKLAGETDTQYF.

The chain recombines TRBV10-3 with TRBJ2-5, with D perhaps assigned TRBD1 or TRBD2 (5 bases each). The CDR3 spans 14 residues. Per germline, CDR1 ENHRY and CDR2 SYGVKD. Trimming shortened V by 6 bases and J by 4 bases, and 15 bases separated the two germline ends. The CDR3 region is CAIRGGPRGETQYF. CDR3 sequence (DNA): TGTGCCATCAGAGGCGGGCCGAGGGGAGAGACCCAGTACTTC.

This clonotype was counted a single time. The chain has TRBV7-9 and TRBJ2-7; the D gene is possibly TRBD2 (7 bases). Germline CDR1 SEHNR, CDR2 FQNEAQ (reference sequence). The CDR3 runs to 18 residues. V dropped 3 bases and J dropped 1 base, with 22 bases sitting between them. In DNA form, the CDR3 reads TGTGCCAGCAGCTTTCATAGAAGCGGGACAAGCGATTCCTACGAGCAGTACGTC. Its translation is CASSFHRSGTSDSYEQYV.